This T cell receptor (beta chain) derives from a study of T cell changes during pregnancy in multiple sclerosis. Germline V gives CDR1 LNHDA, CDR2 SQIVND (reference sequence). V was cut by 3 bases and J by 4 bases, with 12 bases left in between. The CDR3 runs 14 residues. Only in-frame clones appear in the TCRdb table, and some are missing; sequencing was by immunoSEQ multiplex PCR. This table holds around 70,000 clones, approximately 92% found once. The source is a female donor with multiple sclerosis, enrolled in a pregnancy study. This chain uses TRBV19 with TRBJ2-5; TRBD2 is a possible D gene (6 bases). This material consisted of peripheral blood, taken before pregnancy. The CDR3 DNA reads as TGTGCCAGTAGTATTGGGGGGAGCGGAGAGACCCAGTACTTC. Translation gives CASSIGGSGETQYF.